This TCR beta chain was identified in a study of TIL therapy for anti-PD-1-resistant metastatic lung cancer. The overall study: Tumor harvest preceded PD-1/PD-L1 blockade, followed by nivolumab treatment.

This was the immunoSEQ v3 assay. Survey-level samples got roughly 1.9 million read pairs; deep-level samples got about 5-6.5 million. The table came from immunoSEQ multiplex PCR; TCRdb's copy has only in-frame clones and leaves some out. Of more than 45,000 clones in the sample, around 67% were seen once. This CDR3 contains 20 residues. V was clipped by 5 bases and J by 5 bases; unmatched bases: 17. Germline loops: CDR1 MNHEY, CDR2 SMNVEV (reference sequence). As for time point: pre-treatment sample, taken before nivolumab and TIL therapy. The material sequenced was blood, taken at baseline. The V gene is TRBV27, the J gene TRBJ2-1, with TRBD2 identical over 14 bases. The TCR comes from a person aged 25-80 years with non-small cell lung cancer. The DNA of the CDR3 is TGTGCCAGCAGTCCCCCCATTCTTGGGACTAGCGGGAGATTGCACAATGAGCAGTTCTTC. Protein: CASSPPILGTSGRLHNEQFF.